This TCR beta chain is drawn from a study of T-cell memory formation after mild COVID-19. This clonotype was recorded a few times. Its antigen is unknown. MiXCR, applied by TCRdb to the 5' RACE reads, yields one record per CDR3 protein. The sample includes about 360,000 distinct CDR3 sequences, 10% to 15% of them seen just once. Study outcomes and limitations: Second-wave clones reaching peak frequency on day 37 lacked confirmed SARS-CoV-2 specificity.

The TCR comes from a man aged 18 to 30 who had mild COVID-19 (a few samples of this study predate the infection). Cell type and time point are not known. The sequenced material came from PBMCs or a T cell subset sorted from them (not recorded which).

The CDR3 reads CASSLHGGRTDTQYF. The DNA for the CDR3 is TGTGCCAGCAGTTTGCACGGGGGGAGGACAGATACGCAGTATTTT. The chain combines TRBV27 with TRBJ2-3; 7 nucleotides line up with TRBD2. This CDR3 contains 15 residues. After removal of 3 bases from V and 3 bases from J, the junction contained 6 bases not matched to a gene. The V gene's germline CDR1 is MNHEY and CDR2 SMNVEV (reference sequence).